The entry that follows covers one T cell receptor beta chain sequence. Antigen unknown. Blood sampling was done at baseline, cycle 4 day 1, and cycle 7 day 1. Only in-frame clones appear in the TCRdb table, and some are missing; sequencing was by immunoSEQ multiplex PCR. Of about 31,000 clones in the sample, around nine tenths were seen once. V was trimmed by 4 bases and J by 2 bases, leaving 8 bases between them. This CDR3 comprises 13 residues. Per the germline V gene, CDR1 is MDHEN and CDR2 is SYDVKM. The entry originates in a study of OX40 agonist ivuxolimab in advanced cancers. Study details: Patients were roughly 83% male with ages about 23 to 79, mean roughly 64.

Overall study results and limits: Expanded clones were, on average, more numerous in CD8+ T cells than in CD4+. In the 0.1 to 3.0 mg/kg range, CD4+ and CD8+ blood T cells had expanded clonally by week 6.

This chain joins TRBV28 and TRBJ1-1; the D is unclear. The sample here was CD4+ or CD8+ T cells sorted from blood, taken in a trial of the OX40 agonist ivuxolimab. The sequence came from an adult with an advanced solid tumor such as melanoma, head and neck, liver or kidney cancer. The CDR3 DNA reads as TGTGCCAGCAGTTACCGACTTAACACTGAAGCTTTCTTT. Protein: CASSYRLNTEAFF.